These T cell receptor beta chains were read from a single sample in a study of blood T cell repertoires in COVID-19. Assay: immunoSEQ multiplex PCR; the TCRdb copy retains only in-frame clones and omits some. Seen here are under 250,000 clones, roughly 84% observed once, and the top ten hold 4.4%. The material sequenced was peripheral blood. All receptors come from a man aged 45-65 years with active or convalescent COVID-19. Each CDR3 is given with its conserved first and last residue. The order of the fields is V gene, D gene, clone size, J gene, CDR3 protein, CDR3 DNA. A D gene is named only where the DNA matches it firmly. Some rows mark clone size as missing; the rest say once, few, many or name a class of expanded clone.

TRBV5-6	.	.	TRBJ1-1	CASSITGLSTEAFF	TGTGCCAGCAGCATTACAGGGTTGAGCACTGAAGCTTTCTTT
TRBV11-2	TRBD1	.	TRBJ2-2	CASSSTGGNTGELFF	TGTGCCAGCAGCTCTACAGGGGGAAACACCGGGGAGCTGTTTTTT
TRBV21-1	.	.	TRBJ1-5	CASSPPLVIQGTLPSNQPQHF	TGTGCCAGCAGCCCCCCTCTCGTCATTCAGGGGACCCTCCCTAGCAATCAGCCCCAGCATTTT
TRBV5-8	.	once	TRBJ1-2	CASSAGRNYGYTF	TGTGCCAGCAGCGCGGGCAGGAACTATGGCTACACCTTC
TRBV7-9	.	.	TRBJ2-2	CASSILGLMNTGELFF	TGTGCCAGCAGCATACTGGGGCTGATGAACACCGGGGAGCTGTTTTTT
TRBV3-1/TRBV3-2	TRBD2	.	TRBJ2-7	CASSQDLAGGSYEQYF	TGTGCCAGCAGCCAAGATCTAGCGGGGGGCTCCTACGAGCAGTACTTC
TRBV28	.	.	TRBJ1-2	CASSPWGEPNYGYTF	TGTGCCAGCAGTCCCTGGGGGGAGCCTAACTATGGCTACACCTTC
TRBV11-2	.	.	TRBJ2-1	CASSLEDISLYNEQFF	TGTGCCAGCAGCTTAGAGGACATCTCACTCTACAATGAGCAGTTCTTC
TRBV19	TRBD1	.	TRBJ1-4	CASSDRATNEKLFF	TGTGCCAGTAGCGACAGGGCGACTAATGAAAAACTGTTTTTT
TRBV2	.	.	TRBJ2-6	CASRAFHSGANVLTF	TGTGCCAGCAGAGCATTCCACTCTGGGGCCAACGTCCTGACTTTC
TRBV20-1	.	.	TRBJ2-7	CSASSETMYEQYF	TGCAGTGCTAGTTCCGAGACAATGTACGAGCAGTACTTC
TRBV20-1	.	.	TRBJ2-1	CSVGGGLEQFF	TGCAGTGTGGGGGGGGGCCTTGAGCAGTTCTTC
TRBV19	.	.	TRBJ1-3	CASSRAGVGNTIYF	TGTGCCAGTAGCCGGGCAGGGGTTGGAAACACCATATATTTT
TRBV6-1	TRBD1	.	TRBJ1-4	CASSARDRGGPVEKLFF	TGTGCCAGCAGTGCCCGGGACAGGGGGGGCCCCGTTGAAAAACTGTTTTTT
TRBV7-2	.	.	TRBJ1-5	CASSSTFGGNQPQHF	TGTGCCAGCAGTTCCACCTTCGGGGGCAATCAGCCCCAGCATTTT
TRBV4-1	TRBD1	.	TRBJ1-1	CASSYDRDLNTEAFF	TGCGCCAGCAGCTACGACAGGGATTTGAACACTGAAGCTTTCTTT
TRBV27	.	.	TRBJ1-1	CASSPGRHREAFF	TGTGCCAGCAGTCCCGGTAGACATCGAGAAGCTTTCTTT
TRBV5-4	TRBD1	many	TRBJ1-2	CASSLGTGAPLGDGYTF	TGTGCCAGCAGCTTGGGGACAGGGGCCCCCTTGGGGGATGGCTACACCTTC
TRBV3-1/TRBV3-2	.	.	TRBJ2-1	CASSQSFRGKNNEQFF	TGTGCCAGCAGCCAAAGTTTCCGGGGGAAGAACAATGAGCAGTTCTTC
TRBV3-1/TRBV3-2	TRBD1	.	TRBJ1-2	CASSHKTGTGSGYTF	TGTGCCAGCAGCCATAAAACCGGGACAGGGAGCGGCTACACCTTC
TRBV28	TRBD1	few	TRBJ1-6	CASSLFRQGLRNSPLHF	TGTGCCAGCAGTTTATTCAGACAGGGTCTGAGAAATTCACCCCTCCACTTT
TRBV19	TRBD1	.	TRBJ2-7	CASRSGGLQYF	TGTGCCAGTCGCTCAGGGGGCCTTCAGTACTTC
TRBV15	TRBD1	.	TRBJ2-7	CATKDRDTYEQYF	TGTGCCACTAAGGACAGGGATACCTACGAGCAGTACTTC
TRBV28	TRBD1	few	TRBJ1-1	CASSPRDRGEAFF	TGTGCCAGCAGTCCCCGGGACAGGGGAGAGGCTTTCTTT
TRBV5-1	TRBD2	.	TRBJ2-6	CASSFGLAGGYSGANVLTF	TGCGCCAGCAGCTTCGGACTAGCGGGCGGCTACTCTGGGGCCAACGTCCTGACTTTC
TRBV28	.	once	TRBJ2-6	CASSLGGLAGANVLTF	TGTGCCAGCAGTCTTGGCGGATTGGCTGGGGCCAACGTCCTGACTTTC
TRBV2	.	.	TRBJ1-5	CASRAVSSNQPQHF	TGTGCCAGCAGGGCAGTCTCCAGCAATCAGCCCCAGCATTTT
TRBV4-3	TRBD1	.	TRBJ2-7	CASSRDRGHEQYF	TGCGCCAGCAGCCGGGACAGGGGCCACGAGCAGTACTTC
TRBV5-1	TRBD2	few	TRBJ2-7	CASSLTGTSGTSYEQYF	TGCGCCAGCAGCTTGACCGGGACTAGCGGGACCTCCTACGAGCAGTACTTC
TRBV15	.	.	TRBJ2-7	CATSTLPGAEQYF	TGTGCCACCAGCACCCTACCCGGTGCCGAGCAGTACTTC
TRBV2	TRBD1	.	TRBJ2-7	CASKMTGAWYEQYF	TGTGCCAGCAAAATGACAGGGGCTTGGTACGAGCAGTACTTC
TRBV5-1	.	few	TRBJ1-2	CASSRDGGDSGGYTF	TGCGCCAGCAGCCGAGACGGAGGGGACTCTGGCGGCTACACCTTC
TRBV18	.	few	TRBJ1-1	CASSPQSTERAFF	TGTGCCAGCTCTCCTCAGAGCACCGAGAGGGCTTTCTTT
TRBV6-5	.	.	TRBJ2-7	CASTSSGRSYEQYF	TGTGCCAGCACCTCCTCAGGGCGCTCCTACGAGCAGTACTTC
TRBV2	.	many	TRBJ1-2	CASSSYSSSNYGYTF	TGTGCCAGCAGCTCCTACAGTTCATCTAACTATGGCTACACCTTC
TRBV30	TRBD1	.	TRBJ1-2	CAWSVRLDRACYTF	TGTGCCTGGAGTGTACGTCTGGACAGGGCATGCTACACCTTC
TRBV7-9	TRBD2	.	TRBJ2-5	CASSSSGGPRETQYF	TGTGCCAGCAGTTCTAGCGGGGGGCCTCGGGAGACCCAGTACTTC
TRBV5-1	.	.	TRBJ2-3	CASSLEDRRTDTQYF	TGCGCCAGCAGCTTAGAGGACAGACGCACAGATACGCAGTATTTT
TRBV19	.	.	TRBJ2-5	CASSPAGRLETQYF	TGTGCCAGTAGTCCCGCCGGCAGACTGGAGACCCAGTACTTC
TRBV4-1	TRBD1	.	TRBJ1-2	CASSPRDRPNYGYTF	TGCGCCAGCAGCCCCCGGGACAGGCCTAACTATGGCTACACCTTC
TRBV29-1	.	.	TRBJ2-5	CSVEGGEGTQYF	TGCAGCGTTGAAGGAGGCGAGGGGACCCAGTACTTC
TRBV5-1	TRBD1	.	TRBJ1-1	CASRDRGSVAEAFF	TGCGCCAGCAGGGACAGGGGGTCGGTAGCTGAAGCTTTCTTT
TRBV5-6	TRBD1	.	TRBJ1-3	CASSFRDRAGNTIYF	TGTGCCAGCAGCTTTCGGGACAGGGCTGGAAACACCATATATTTT
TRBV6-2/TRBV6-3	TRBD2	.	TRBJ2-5	CASSFPSGVETQYF	TGTGCCAGCAGTTTCCCTAGCGGGGTGGAGACCCAGTACTTC
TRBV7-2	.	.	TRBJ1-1	CASKPPGNTEAFF	TGTGCCAGCAAGCCCCCAGGAAACACTGAAGCTTTCTTT
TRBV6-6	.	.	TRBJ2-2	CASSYRRETYTGELFF	TGTGCCAGCAGTTACAGGCGCGAGACTTACACCGGGGAGCTGTTTTTT
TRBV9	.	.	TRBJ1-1	CASSEGFTEAFF	TGTGCCAGCAGCGAGGGGTTCACTGAAGCTTTCTTT
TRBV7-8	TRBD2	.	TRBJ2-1	CASSEVGGIYNEQFF	TGTGCCAGCTCCGAGGTGGGGGGGATCTACAATGAGCAGTTCTTC
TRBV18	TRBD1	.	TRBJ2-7	CASSPPDRPSYEQYF	TGTGCCAGCTCACCACCGGACAGGCCGTCCTACGAGCAGTACTTC
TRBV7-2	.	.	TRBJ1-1	CASSRGQAEGAFF	TGTGCCAGCAGCCGAGGGCAGGCTGAAGGAGCTTTCTTT
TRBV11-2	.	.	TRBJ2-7	CASSLVGGRDYEQYF	TGTGCCAGCAGCTTAGTAGGCGGCAGAGACTACGAGCAGTACTTC
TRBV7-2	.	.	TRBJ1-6	CASSLTGVFYNSPLHF	TGTGCCAGCAGCTTAACGGGGGTCTTTTATAATTCACCCCTCCACTTT
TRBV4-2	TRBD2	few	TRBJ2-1	CASSQAGRRAGAYNEQFF	TGTGCCAGCAGCCAAGCGGGGCGGCGAGCGGGGGCCTACAATGAGCAGTTCTTC
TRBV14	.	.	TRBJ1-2	CASSQVHATNYGYTF	TGTGCCAGCAGCCAAGTTCATGCTACTAACTATGGCTACACCTTC